A selection of T cell receptor beta chains follows, all from one sample in a study of T-cell memory formation after mild COVID-19. Via MiXCR, TCRdb re-called the 5' RACE reads, giving one row per CDR3 protein. In the table there are approximately 340,000 distinct CDR3 sequences, around 15% of which are singletons. The sample comprised PBMCs or a T cell subset sorted from them (not recorded which). All receptors derive from a man between 18 and 35 years old who had mild COVID-19 (a few samples of this study predate the infection). Cell type and time point are not known. Both conserved end residues are part of each CDR3. The order of the fields is D gene, V gene, J gene, clone size, CDR3 DNA, CDR3 protein. A D gene is named only where the DNA matches it firmly. Where a row states a size, it is once, few, many or the class of an expanded clone; other rows omit it.

.	TRBV10-3	TRBJ2-7	.	TGTGCCATCGAGGATGCCTACGAGCAGTACTTC	CAIEDAYEQYF
TRBD1	TRBV4-3	TRBJ1-6	.	TGCGCCAGCAGCCAGACAGGGAGCCGGTATAATTCACCCCTCCACTTT	CASSQTGSRYNSPLHF
.	TRBV12-3/TRBV12-4	TRBJ1-5	.	TGTGCCAGCAGTTTAACGGGAGTTCAGCCCCAGCATTTT	CASSLTGVQPQHF
.	TRBV2	TRBJ2-5	few	TGTGCCAGCAAGGCGCTCCAAGAGACCCAGTACTTC	CASKALQETQYF
.	TRBV6-5	TRBJ2-2	few	TGTGCCAGCAGTTACTCGTGGGACCGGGGGGCGACCGGGGAGCTGTTTTTT	CASSYSWDRGATGELFF
.	TRBV7-9	TRBJ1-1	few	TGTGCCAGCAGCTCCCGTGTAGGGAGGTTGGCGGCTTTCTTT	CASSSRVGRLAAFF
.	TRBV14	TRBJ2-1	few	TGTGCCAGCAGCCCATGGGACAACTACAATGAGCAGTTCTTC	CASSPWDNYNEQFF
TRBD1	TRBV6-5	TRBJ1-2	few	TGTGCCAGCAGTTACTCGGGACAGGGATTAAGCTATGGCTACACCTTC	CASSYSGQGLSYGYTF
TRBD2	TRBV5-1	TRBJ2-3	.	TGCGCCAGCAGCAGGGGACTAGCGGGGAGCACAGATACGCAGTATTTT	CASSRGLAGSTDTQYF
TRBD1	TRBV10-3	TRBJ1-2	.	TGTGCCATCAGTGAGTCGGTAGGGGACAGGGTAAACTATGGCTACACCTTC	CAISESVGDRVNYGYTF
.	TRBV6-2/TRBV6-3	TRBJ2-3	.	TGTGCCAGCAGTTACGGCGGTGCTAGCACAGATACGCAGTATTTT	CASSYGGASTDTQYF
TRBD1	TRBV4-3	TRBJ2-5	few	TGCGCCAGCAGCCATGGGGGACAGAACCAAGAGACCCAGTACTTC	CASSHGGQNQETQYF
.	TRBV6-2/TRBV6-3	TRBJ2-2	.	TGTGCCGCGGGGTACACCGGGGAGCTGTTTTTT	CAAGYTGELFF
.	TRBV20-1	TRBJ1-1	few	TGCAGTGCTCTCACGGGACGGCTGAACACTGAAGCTTTCTTT	CSALTGRLNTEAFF
.	TRBV5-1	TRBJ2-2	few	TGCGCCAGCAGCCGGGTCGTTGGGGCACGAACCGGGGAGCTGTTTTTT	CASSRVVGARTGELFF
.	TRBV10-3	TRBJ2-2	.	TGTGCCATCAGTGAAATAGCCCCGAACACCGGGGAGCTGTTTTTT	CAISEIAPNTGELFF
TRBD2	TRBV4-1	TRBJ2-2	.	TGCGCCAGCAGCCGCCGGGAGGTTCGGCGCGTAAAAACCGGGGAGCTGTTTTTT	CASSRREVRRVKTGELFF
.	TRBV4-3	TRBJ2-7	.	TGCGCCAGCAGCTTCCGATCTGCAGGGGAGGCGACCTACGAGCAGTACTTC	CASSFRSAGEATYEQYF
TRBD1	TRBV7-3	TRBJ2-1	few	TGTGCCAGCAGCTTGGGCTGGGGACAGGGGGCCAATGAGCAGTTCTTC	CASSLGWGQGANEQFF
.	TRBV7-2	TRBJ2-3	.	TGTGCCAGCAGCTTAACTAGCACTCACACAGATACGCAGTATTTT	CASSLTSTHTDTQYF
TRBD2	TRBV7-7	TRBJ2-1	few	TGTGCCAGCAGCTTAGCAGCAGCGGGGGGGCCAGATGAGCAGTTCTTC	CASSLAAAGGPDEQFF
.	TRBV5-1	TRBJ1-6	few	TGCGCCAGCAGCTTGGGACAGGTCTCACCCCTCCACTTT	CASSLGQVSPLHF
TRBD1	TRBV4-2	TRBJ1-2	.	TGTGCCAGCAGCCAAGGGAGGGGACAGCCCTATGGCTACACCTTC	CASSQGRGQPYGYTF
.	TRBV12-3/TRBV12-4	TRBJ1-2	many	TGTGCCAGCACCCTGTCGGGAGCTAACTATGGCTACACCTTC	CASTLSGANYGYTF
.	TRBV18	TRBJ2-3	.	TGTGCCAGCTCACCGAACGTGGATACGCAGTATTTT	CASSPNVDTQYF
TRBD2	TRBV9	TRBJ2-7	few	TGTGCCAGCAGCGTAGGGGGGGGTAGCGAGCAGTACTTC	CASSVGGGSEQYF
.	TRBV4-3	TRBJ1-3	.	TGCGCCAGCAGCCAAGGGGCAGGGATATCTGGAAACACCATATATTTT	CASSQGAGISGNTIYF
.	TRBV10-3	TRBJ1-2	.	TGTGCCATCAGTGACCCGGGGGCGGACGGCTACACCTTC	CAISDPGADGYTF
.	TRBV5-6	TRBJ1-2	.	TGTGCCAGCAGGCCCTTTAGGGGTTTAGGGTATGGCTACACCTTC	CASRPFRGLGYGYTF
TRBD1	TRBV12-3/TRBV12-4	TRBJ2-5	many	TGTGCCAGCAGTCGGACAGGGCCTGAGACCCAGTACTTC	CASSRTGPETQYF
.	TRBV25-1	TRBJ1-1	many	TGTGCCAGCAGTGAAAGATTGGGCGGACCGAACACTGAAGCTTTCTTT	CASSERLGGPNTEAFF
TRBD1	TRBV20-1	TRBJ2-5	few	TGCAGTGCTAGAGCGCAGCCTGACAGGGGGCGAGAGACCCAGTACTTC	CSARAQPDRGRETQYF
.	TRBV3-1	TRBJ2-7	few	TGTGCCAGCAGCCAGTACATGGGAGGCTATTACGAGCAGTACTTC	CASSQYMGGYYEQYF
.	TRBV7-2	TRBJ1-2	few	TGTGCCAGCAGCCACCTAGCAAGGGAGGCTAACTATGGCTACACCTTC	CASSHLAREANYGYTF
TRBD1	TRBV11-2	TRBJ1-2	.	TGTGCCAGCAGCTCCAAAGCTCAGACAGGGAACTATGGCTACACCTTC	CASSSKAQTGNYGYTF
.	TRBV4-1	TRBJ2-7	.	TGCGCCAGCAGCCAAGTGGGGGCCTTTGAGGAGCAGTACTTC	CASSQVGAFEEQYF
TRBD1	TRBV7-6	TRBJ1-6	.	TGTGCCAGCAGCTTTACAGGGGGTAGCAATTCACCCCTCCACTTT	CASSFTGGSNSPLHF
TRBD1	TRBV12-3/TRBV12-4	TRBJ1-1	many	TGTGCCAGCAGTTTCGGACAGGGCATTGAAGCTTTCTTT	CASSFGQGIEAFF
TRBD1	TRBV7-9	TRBJ1-2	.	TGTGCCAGCAGGCCACGTAAGGGACAGCGAAAGGGCTACACCTTC	CASRPRKGQRKGYTF
TRBD1	TRBV9	TRBJ1-1	few	TGTGCCAGCAGGGCCGGGACAGGGGGTAGGGCTTTCTTT	CASRAGTGGRAFF
.	TRBV7-2	TRBJ2-5	.	TGTGCCAGTCACGGCTACCTGGAGACCCAGTACTTC	CASHGYLETQYF
TRBD1	TRBV18	TRBJ2-7	.	TGTGCCAGCTCACCCCCCCCCGGACAGGGGGCGTCCTACGAGCAGTACTTC	CASSPPPGQGASYEQYF
TRBD1	TRBV6-5	TRBJ1-3	.	TGTGCCAGCAGTTGGGACAGGAACTCTGGAAACACCATATATTTT	CASSWDRNSGNTIYF
TRBD2	TRBV7-6	TRBJ2-1	many	TGTGCCAGCAGCTTAGGTTGGACTAGCGGGGGGGCCCACAATGAGCAGTTCTTC	CASSLGWTSGGAHNEQFF
TRBD2	TRBV4-2	TRBJ2-1	.	TGTGCCAGCAGCCACGCCTCCGTGGATTTGGCGGGGGTGAATGAGCAGTTCTTC	CASSHASVDLAGVNEQFF
.	TRBV6-6	TRBJ2-3	few	TGTGCCAGCCGTCAAGTTGAGCCGCAGTATTTT	CASRQVEPQYF
.	TRBV4-1	TRBJ1-1	many	TGCGCCAGCAGCAGAGGGCCCGCGGGGGACACTGAAGCTTTCTTT	CASSRGPAGDTEAFF
TRBD1	TRBV6-2/TRBV6-3	TRBJ1-1	.	TGTGCCAGCAGCCAGGGGGCCCGAGGAACCACTGAAGCTTTCTTT	CASSQGARGTTEAFF
.	TRBV4-1	TRBJ1-1	.	TGCGCCAGCAGCCATAATACCAGGGAAGCTTTCTTT	CASSHNTREAFF
TRBD1	TRBV20-1	TRBJ1-2	few	TGCAGTGCTTCCGGACAGGGCAACTATGGCTACACCTTC	CSASGQGNYGYTF
.	TRBV7-6	TRBJ2-3	few	TGTGCCAGCAGCTTAGAGGTAGCAGGAAGGACAGATACGCAGTATTTT	CASSLEVAGRTDTQYF